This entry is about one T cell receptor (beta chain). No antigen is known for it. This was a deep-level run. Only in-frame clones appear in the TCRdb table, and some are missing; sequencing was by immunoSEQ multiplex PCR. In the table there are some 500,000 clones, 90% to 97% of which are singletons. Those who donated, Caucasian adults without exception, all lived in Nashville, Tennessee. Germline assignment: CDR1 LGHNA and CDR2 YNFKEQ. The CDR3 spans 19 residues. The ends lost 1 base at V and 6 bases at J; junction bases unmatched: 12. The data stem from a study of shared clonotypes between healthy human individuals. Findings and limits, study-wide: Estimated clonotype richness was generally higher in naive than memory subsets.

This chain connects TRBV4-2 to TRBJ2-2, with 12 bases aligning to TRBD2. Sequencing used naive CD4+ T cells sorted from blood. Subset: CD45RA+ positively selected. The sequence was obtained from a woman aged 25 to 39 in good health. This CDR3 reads CASSQARLAGEGVAGELFF. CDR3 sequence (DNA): TGTGCCAGCAGCCAAGCGCGACTAGCGGGGGAAGGGGTTGCCGGGGAGCTGTTTTTT.